This T cell receptor (beta chain) comes out of a study of blood T cell repertoires in COVID-19. Study-wide background: The United States, Italy and Spain supplied acute and convalescent COVID-19 samples.

CDR3 length: 14 residues. Original analysis: Scientists estimated how many nucleated cells there were by amplifying reference gene primers. The table came from immunoSEQ multiplex PCR; TCRdb's copy has only in-frame clones and leaves some out. V and J calls and clone size are as listed in that table; D and trimming were resolved from the DNA. This table has more than 65,000 clones, over 65% appearing once. The sequencing input was peripheral blood. V is TRBV21-1 and J is TRBJ2-7; no DNA check was done on the table's D call, TRBD1. TRBV21-1 is an annotated pseudogene. The sequence came from a woman in her seventies with acute or convalescent COVID-19. DNA for the CDR3: TGTGCCAGCAGCACCGACAAGGGAAGGGGCGAGCAGTACTTC. Its protein product is CASSTDKGRGEQYF.